Following are 20 T cell receptor beta chains from one sample sequenced in a study of CD8 T cell repertoires and HIV-1 epitope variants. The antigens of these receptors remain unknown. TCRdb's table, derived via immunoSEQ multiplex PCR, lists solely in-frame clones and lacks some. The sample contains some 5,900 clones, around 62% of which appear only once. Input material: cultured CD8+ T cells derived from PBMCs. The source of these receptors is a male donor with HIV.

A few counts support this clone. The chain has TRBV5-6 and TRBJ1-1, with a weak D call TRBD1 (5 bases). This CDR3 has 14 amino acids. V dropped 7 bases and J dropped 1 base, with 14 bases sitting between them. Germline loops: CDR1 SGHDT, CDR2 YYEEEE. The CDR3 coding sequence is TGTGCCAGCGGGGTAGAAGGGACGAACACTGAAGCTTTCTTT. Its translation: CASGVEGTNTEAFF.

This chain joins TRBV14 and TRBJ2-5, with D uncertain. Germline V gene lookup returns CDR1 SGHDN and CDR2 FVKESK. The CDR3 has 13 residues. Deletions cut 2 bases from V and 7 bases from J, with 11 bases between. CDR3 in DNA: TGTGCCAGCAGCCAAACTCCAGTGGGGACCCAGTACTTC. This encodes CASSQTPVGTQYF. The full variable domain, rest sourced from reference TRBV14 and TRBJ2-5, is EAGVTQFPSHSVIEKGQTVTLRCDPISGHDNLYWYRRVMGKEIKFLLHFVKESKQDESGMPNNRFLAERTGGTYSTLKVQPAELEDSGVYFCASSQTPVGTQYFGPGTRLLVL.

The V and J genes are TRBV7-6 and TRBJ1-1; TRBD1 aligns across 8 bases. With 0 bases clipped from V and 4 bases from J, the junction kept 4 bases outside the gene matches. The germline V gene has CDR1 SGHVS and CDR2 FNYEAQ. This CDR3 is built from 15 residues. CDR3 in amino acids: CASSLATGEITEAFF. For the CDR3, the DNA is TGTGCCAGCAGCTTAGCGACAGGGGAAATCACTGAAGCTTTCTTT.

This rearrangement joins TRBV28 to TRBJ2-3, with D possibly being TRBD2 (5 bases). Germline V gene data show CDR1 as MDHEN and CDR2 as SYDVKM. V was cut by 6 bases and J by 5 bases, with 18 bases left in between. This CDR3 is 15 amino acids long. CDR3 amino acids: CASRSLRGAGDTQYF. The CDR3 DNA follows: TGTGCCAGCAGATCCCTCCGGGGTGCGGGAGATACGCAGTATTTT.

This CDR3 is CASSYSGSYEQYF. The CDR3 DNA is TGTGCCAGCAGTTACTCTGGAAGCTACGAGCAGTACTTC. The V call is TRBV6-5, the J call TRBJ2-7; no clear D. V gave up 0 bases and J gave up 3 bases, with 6 bases separating them. This CDR3 contains 13 residues. From germline, CDR1 is MNHEY and CDR2 SVGAGI.

The rearrangement links TRBV2 to TRBJ1-2; D unresolved. Between the trimmed V and J ends, which lost 6 bases and 6 bases, there was a span of 17 bases. Germline CDR1 and CDR2: SNHLY and FYNNEI. This CDR3 region has 14 residues. CDR3 coding DNA: TGTGCCAGCAGGGGTTGGGGTGAATTCGATGGCTACACCTTC. Translating gives CASRGWGEFDGYTF.

This rearrangement joins TRBV4-3 to TRBJ1-1; the D is unclear. The CDR3 spans 14 residues. The germline CDR1 and CDR2 sequences are LGHNA and YSLEER. The V end was cut by 0 bases, the J end by 5 bases, with 10 bases between. CDR3 residues: CASSQESGHTEAFF. The DNA for the CDR3 is TGCGCCAGCAGCCAAGAATCAGGCCATACTGAAGCTTTCTTT.

Only one count was recorded for this clone. The chain carries TRBV5-1 and TRBJ1-2; tentatively, D is TRBD1 (5 bases). The CDR3 is 14 amino acids. Germline lookup yields CDR1 SGHRS and CDR2 YFSETQ. V was trimmed by 4 bases and J by 4 bases, leaving 14 bases between them. The CDR3: CASSPRDRLYGYTF. The CDR3 DNA reads TGCGCCAGCAGCCCCCGGGACCGCCTCTATGGCTACACCTTC. Variable domain in full (rest from reference TRBV5-1 and TRBJ1-2): KAGVTQTPRYLIKTRGQQVTLSCSPISGHRSVSWYQQTPGQGLQFLFEYFSETQRNKGNFPGRFSGRQFSNSRSEMNVSTLELGDSALYLCASSPRDRLYGYTFGSGTRLTVV.

J is TRBJ2-7 and V is TRBV5-6; 10 nucleotides align to TRBD1. The CDR3 is 18 amino acids. With 3 bases clipped from V and 4 bases from J, the junction kept 16 bases outside the gene matches. Germline V lookup: CDR1 SGHDT, CDR2 YYEEEE. The CDR3 region has the DNA TGTGCCAGCAGCTCTGCCGGGACAGGGGATCTGGGCAGTTACGAGCAGTACTTC. It translates to CASSSAGTGDLGSYEQYF.

The gene calls are TRBV21-1 and TRBJ2-1; the DNA was not used to check the table's D call, TRBD2. TRBV21-1 is described as a pseudogene. The CDR3 sequence is 17 residues long. The CDR3 DNA follows: TGTGCCAGCGGGAGCATACTAGGCGGGAGGGCCCTGTATGAGCAGTTCTTC. This codes for CASGSILGGRALYEQFF.

This chain links TRBV21-1 with TRBJ2-7; the D segment call TRBD1 is taken from the table without a DNA check. TRBV21-1 is annotated as a pseudogene. This CDR3 is 15 amino acids long. The CDR3 DNA follows: TGTGCCAGCAACGGATACCGGGACAGGGAGAACGAGCAGTACTTC. The encoded protein is CASNGYRDRENEQYF.

This clone was seen more than once but under ten times. V gene TRBV2 combines with J gene TRBJ2-2; no definite D call. Trimming removed 3 bases from V and 5 bases from J, with 7 bases in between. Germline CDR1 SNHLY, CDR2 FYNNEI. The CDR3 consists of 13 residues. The CDR3 bases are TGTGCCAGCAGTGACAGGAGTACCGGGGAGCTGTTTTTT. This sequence encodes CASSDRSTGELFF.

The V call is TRBV28, the J call TRBJ1-1; D not certain. V lost 7 bases and J 4 bases, leaving 10 bases between the germline ends. This CDR3 has 12 residues. Germline CDR1 reads MDHEN; CDR2 reads SYDVKM. The CDR3 loop reads CASKTDTTEAFF. In DNA form, the CDR3 reads TGTGCCAGCAAAACAGACACCACTGAAGCTTTCTTT.

The rearrangement uses TRBV7-8 and TRBJ2-5; D is undetermined. Deletions cut 4 bases from V and 1 base from J, with 10 bases between. Per germline, CDR1 SGHVS and CDR2 FQNEAQ. The CDR3 spans 14 residues. In DNA, the CDR3 is TGTGCCAGCAGCTATATTGGATTCCAAGAGACCCAGTACTTC. Its protein is CASSYIGFQETQYF.

The chain couples TRBV28 to TRBJ2-1, with 8 bases fitting TRBD2. The V segment lost 3 bases and the J segment 9 bases; nucleotides outside the gene matches: 7. This CDR3 is built from 14 residues. Germline assignment: CDR1 MDHEN and CDR2 SYDVKM. CDR3 sequence: CASSFRVAGSEQFF. CDR3 in DNA: TGTGCCAGCAGTTTTAGGGTAGCGGGGAGTGAGCAGTTCTTC.

Of note for this clone: The junction departs from the called germline gene at one end, perhaps through a read error. The V call is TRBV27, the J call TRBJ2-7, with TRBD1 matching over 7 bases. Germline-derived CDR1 and CDR2 are MNHEY and SMNVEV (reference sequence). This CDR3 is built from 13 residues. In nucleotides, the CDR3 is TGTGCCAGCAGTTGGGGACCGGGACAGTTCCCCAACTTC. Amino acids: CASSWGPGQFPNF.

In this sample, this clone turned up a few times. The germline gene is not matched at one end of the junction; a read error may be the cause. The chain recombines TRBV12-5 with TRBJ1-1, with no clear D. The germline gives CDR1 LGHNT, CDR2 FRNRAP. The CDR3 is 8 residues long. The CDR3 protein is CVTRGAFF. DNA for the CDR3: TGCGTCACGCGAGGCGCTTTCTTT.

This clone has only a few counts. The rearrangement uses TRBV30 and TRBJ2-5; D is perhaps TRBD1 or TRBD2 (5 bases each). Trimming stripped 2 bases from V and 1 base from J, with 11 bases between. CDR1 and CDR2 (germline): GTSNPN, SVGIG (reference sequence). The CDR3 has 14 residues. As DNA, the CDR3 is TGTGCCTGGAGTTCGGGGCAGCCCCAAGAGACCCAGTACTTC. Encoded protein: CAWSSGQPQETQYF.

This clone has only one observation. The chain uses TRBV28 and TRBJ2-1; D not certain. The CDR3 length is 14 residues. Germline V CDR1 and CDR2: MDHEN, SYDVKM. V was cut by 4 bases and J by 3 bases, with 10 bases left in between. In DNA, the CDR3 is TGTGCCAGCAGTTCAGCGATGCTCTACAATGAGCAGTTCTTC. It codes for CASSSAMLYNEQFF. The variable domain in full, completed from reference TRBV28 and TRBJ2-1, reads DVKVTQSSRYLVKRTGEKVFLECVQDMDHENMFWYRQDPGLGLRLIYFSYDVKMKEKGDIPEGYSVSREKKERFSLILESASTNQTSMYLCASSSAMLYNEQFFGPGTRLTVL.

The chain employs TRBV11-1 and TRBJ2-7; TRBD2 matches at 13 bases. V was clipped by 6 bases and J by 6 bases; unmatched bases: 17. The CDR3 length is 18 residues. Germline values: CDR1 SGHAT, CDR2 FQDESV (reference sequence). CDR3 DNA: TGTGCCAGCAGTCTCACATCGACTAGCGGGGGGCCTTCTGGCGAGCAGTACTTC. As protein: CASSLTSTSGGPSGEQYF.